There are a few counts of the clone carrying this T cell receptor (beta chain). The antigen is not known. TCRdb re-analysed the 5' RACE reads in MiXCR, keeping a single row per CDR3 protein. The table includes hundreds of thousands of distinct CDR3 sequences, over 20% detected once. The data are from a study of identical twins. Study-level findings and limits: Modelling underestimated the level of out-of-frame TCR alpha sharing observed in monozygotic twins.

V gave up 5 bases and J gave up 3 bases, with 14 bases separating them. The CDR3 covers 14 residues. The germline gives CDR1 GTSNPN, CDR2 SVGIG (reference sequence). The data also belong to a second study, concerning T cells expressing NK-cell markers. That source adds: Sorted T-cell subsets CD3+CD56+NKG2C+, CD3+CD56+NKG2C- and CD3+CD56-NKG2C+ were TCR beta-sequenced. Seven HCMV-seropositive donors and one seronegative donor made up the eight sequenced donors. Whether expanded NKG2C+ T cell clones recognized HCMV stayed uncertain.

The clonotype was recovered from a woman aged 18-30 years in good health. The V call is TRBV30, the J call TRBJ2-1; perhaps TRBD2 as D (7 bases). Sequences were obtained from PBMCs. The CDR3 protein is CAWARGARYNEQFF. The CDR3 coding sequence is TGTGCCTGGGCCCGGGGGGCTCGCTACAATGAGCAGTTCTTC.